What follows are 2 T cell receptor beta chains derived from one specimen sequenced in a study of blood T cells in healthy people across ages. Next came a second PCR, run for 7 to 11 cycles, which used a sample-barcoded 5' primer along with a J-beta primer mix. TCRdb re-analysed the 5' RACE reads in MiXCR, keeping a single row per CDR3 protein. The sample holds 780,000 or so distinct CDR3 sequences; 56% are singletons and the top ten take roughly 24%. Sequencing used blood. These receptor sequences come from a middle-aged man in good health.

The V call is TRBV7-2, the J call TRBJ2-3, with 8 bases aligning to TRBD2. Looked up from germline, CDR1 is SGHTA and CDR2 is FQGNSA. After removal of 4 bases from V and 2 bases from J, the junction contained 11 bases not matched to a gene. The length of the CDR3 is 17 residues. The CDR3 is CASSWGSSSGNTDTQYF. The CDR3, as DNA: TGTGCCAGCAGCTGGGGGTCCAGTAGCGGGAACACAGATACGCAGTATTTT.

This clonotype was picked up many times. The J gene is TRBJ1-1, the V gene TRBV27; tentatively, D is TRBD1 (6 bases). CDR3 length: 14 amino acids. V was trimmed by 9 bases and J by 2 bases, leaving 16 bases between them. The germline gives CDR1 MNHEY, CDR2 SMNVEV (reference sequence). CDR3 in DNA: TGTGCCAGTTCGTCACAGGGTGGAAACACTGAAGCTTTCTTT. This gives the protein CASSSQGGNTEAFF.